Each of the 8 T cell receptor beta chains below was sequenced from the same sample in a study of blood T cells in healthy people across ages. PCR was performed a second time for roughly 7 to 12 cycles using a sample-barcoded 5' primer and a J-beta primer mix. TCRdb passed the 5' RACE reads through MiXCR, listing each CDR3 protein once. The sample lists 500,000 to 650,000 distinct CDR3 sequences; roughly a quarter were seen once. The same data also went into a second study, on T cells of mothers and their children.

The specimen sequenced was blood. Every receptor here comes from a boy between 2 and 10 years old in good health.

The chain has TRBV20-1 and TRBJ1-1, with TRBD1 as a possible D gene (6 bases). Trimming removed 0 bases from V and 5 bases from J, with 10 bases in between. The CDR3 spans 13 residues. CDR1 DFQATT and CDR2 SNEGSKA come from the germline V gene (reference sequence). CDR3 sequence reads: CSARDEGVTEAFF. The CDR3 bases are TGCAGTGCTAGAGATGAGGGGGTGACTGAAGCTTTCTTT.

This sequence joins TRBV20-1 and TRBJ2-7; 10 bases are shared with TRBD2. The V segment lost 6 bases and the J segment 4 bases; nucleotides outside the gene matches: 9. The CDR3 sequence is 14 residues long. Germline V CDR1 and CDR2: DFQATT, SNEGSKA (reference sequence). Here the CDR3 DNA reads TGCAGTGCCAACCTAGCGGGAGCATCATACGAGCAGTACTTC. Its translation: CSANLAGASYEQYF.

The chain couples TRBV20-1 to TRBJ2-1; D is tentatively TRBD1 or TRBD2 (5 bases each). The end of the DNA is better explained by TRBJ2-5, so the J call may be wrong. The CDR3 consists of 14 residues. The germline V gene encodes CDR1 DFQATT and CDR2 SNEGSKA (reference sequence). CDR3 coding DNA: TGCAGTGCCCCTCGGGACCTACAACAAGAGACCCAGTACTTC. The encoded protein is CSAPRDLQQETQYF.

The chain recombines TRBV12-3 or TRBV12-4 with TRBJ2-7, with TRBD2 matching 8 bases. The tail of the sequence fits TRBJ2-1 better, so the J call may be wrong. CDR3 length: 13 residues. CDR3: CASRSSGRDEQFF. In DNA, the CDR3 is TGTGCCAGCAGGTCGAGCGGGAGAGATGAGCAGTTCTTC.

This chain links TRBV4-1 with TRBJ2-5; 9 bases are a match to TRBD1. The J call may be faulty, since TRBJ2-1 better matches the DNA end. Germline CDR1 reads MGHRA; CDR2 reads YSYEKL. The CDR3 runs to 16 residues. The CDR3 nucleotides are TGCGCCAGCAGCCCTATTTCCGGGACAGGGAGTAATGAGCAGTTCTTC. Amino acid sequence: CASSPISGTGSNEQFF.

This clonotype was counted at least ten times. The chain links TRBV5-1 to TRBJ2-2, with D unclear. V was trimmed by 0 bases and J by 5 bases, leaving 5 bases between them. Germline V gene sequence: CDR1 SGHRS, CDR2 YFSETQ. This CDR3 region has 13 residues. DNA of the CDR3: TGCGCCAGCAGCTTGGTGGGGACCGGGGAGCTGTTTTTT. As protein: CASSLVGTGELFF.

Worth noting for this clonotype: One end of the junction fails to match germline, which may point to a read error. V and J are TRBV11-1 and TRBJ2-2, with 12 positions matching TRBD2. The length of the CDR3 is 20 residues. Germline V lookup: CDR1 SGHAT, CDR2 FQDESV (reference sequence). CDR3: CASSLEGAGLAGTYTGELFF. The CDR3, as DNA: TGTGCCAGCAGCTTAGAAGGGGCAGGACTAGCGGGGACCTACACCGGGGAACTGTTTTTT.

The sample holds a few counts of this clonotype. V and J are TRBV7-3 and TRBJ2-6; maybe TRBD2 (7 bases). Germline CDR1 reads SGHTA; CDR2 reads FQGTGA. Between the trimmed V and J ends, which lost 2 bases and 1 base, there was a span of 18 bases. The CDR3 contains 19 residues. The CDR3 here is CASSLDPGGPKSGANVLTF. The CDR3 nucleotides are TGTGCCAGCAGCTTAGACCCCGGGGGGCCAAAGTCTGGGGCCAACGTCCTGACTTTC.